This TCR beta chain came from a study of cytomegalovirus exposure and HLA in healthy donors. The study, taken as a whole, reports: Both high specificity and high sensitivity reportedly marked the classifier's diagnosis of cytomegalovirus status.

The CDR3 is made up of 16 amino acids. Losses at the gene ends were 3 bases for V and 4 bases for J; bases not matched to a gene: 12. Looked up from germline, CDR1 is LNHDA and CDR2 is SQIVND (reference sequence). PCR involved 60 Vbeta and 13 Jbeta primers. Sequencing used immunoSEQ multiplex PCR; TCRdb keeps in-frame clones, though not all of them. The top ten clones hold about 0.64% of a sample with 170,000 or so clones, about 80% of them seen once. As concerns this clone: The antigen is unknown.

Sequencing was carried out using PBMCs. The chain joins TRBV19 to TRBJ2-7; TRBD2 matches 7 bases. This receptor was obtained from a boy aged 5 to 17 in good health and CMV-seronegative. CDR3 nucleotides: TGTGCCAGTAGTATCACCGGAGGCTCGGGAGGTTACGAGCAGTACTTC. It codes for CASSITGGSGGYEQYF.